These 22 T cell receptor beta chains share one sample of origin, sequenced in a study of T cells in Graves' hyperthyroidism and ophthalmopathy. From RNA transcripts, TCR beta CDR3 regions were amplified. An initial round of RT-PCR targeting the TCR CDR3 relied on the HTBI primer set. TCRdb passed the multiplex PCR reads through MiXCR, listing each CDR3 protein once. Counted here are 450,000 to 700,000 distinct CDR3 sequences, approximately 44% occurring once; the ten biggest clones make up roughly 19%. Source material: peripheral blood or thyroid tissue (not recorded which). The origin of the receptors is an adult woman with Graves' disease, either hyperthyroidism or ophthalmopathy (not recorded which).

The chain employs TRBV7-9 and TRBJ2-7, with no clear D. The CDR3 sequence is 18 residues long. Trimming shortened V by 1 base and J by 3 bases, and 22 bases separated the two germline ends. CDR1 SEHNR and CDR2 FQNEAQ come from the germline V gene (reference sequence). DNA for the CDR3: TGTGCCAGCAGCTTAGTACCCGTTGCTGTTGTCAGAATCTACGAGCAGTACTTC. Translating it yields CASSLVPVAVVRIYEQYF. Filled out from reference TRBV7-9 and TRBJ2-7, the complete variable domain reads DTGVSQNPRHKITKRGQNVTFRCDPISEHNRLYWYRQTLGQGPEFLTYFQNEAQLEKSRLLSDRFSAERPKGSFSTLEIQRTEQGDSAMYLCASSLVPVAVVRIYEQYFGPGTRLTVT.

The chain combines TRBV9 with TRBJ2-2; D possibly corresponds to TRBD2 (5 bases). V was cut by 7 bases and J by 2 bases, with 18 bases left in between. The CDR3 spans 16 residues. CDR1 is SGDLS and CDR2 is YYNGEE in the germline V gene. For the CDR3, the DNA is TGTGCCAGCTCACCAACATGGACTGGAAACACCGGGGAGCTGTTTTTT. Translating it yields CASSPTWTGNTGELFF.

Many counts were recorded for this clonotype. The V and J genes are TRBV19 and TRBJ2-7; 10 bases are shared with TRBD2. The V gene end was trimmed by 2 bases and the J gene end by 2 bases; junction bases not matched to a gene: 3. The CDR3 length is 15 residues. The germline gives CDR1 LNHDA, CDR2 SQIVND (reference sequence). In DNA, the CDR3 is TGTGCCAGTAGTATAACTAGCGGGACTACCTACGAGCAGTACTTC. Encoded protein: CASSITSGTTYEQYF. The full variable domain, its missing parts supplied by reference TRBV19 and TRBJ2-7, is DGGITQSPKYLFRKEGQNVTLSCEQNLNHDAMYWYRQDPGQGLRLIYYSQIVNDFQKGDIAEGYSVSREKKESFPLTVTSAQKNPTAFYLCASSITSGTTYEQYFGPGTRLTVT.

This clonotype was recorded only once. CDR3 nucleotides: TGTGCCAGCAGCCAATCCCTGGCCACTGAAGCTTTCTTT. Encoded protein: CASSQSLATEAFF. The chain couples TRBV16 to TRBJ1-1; D gene unclear. Trimming left V 0 bases short and J 4 bases short, with 6 bases between. There are 13 residues in the CDR3. Germline CDR1 reads KGHSY; CDR2 reads FQNENV.

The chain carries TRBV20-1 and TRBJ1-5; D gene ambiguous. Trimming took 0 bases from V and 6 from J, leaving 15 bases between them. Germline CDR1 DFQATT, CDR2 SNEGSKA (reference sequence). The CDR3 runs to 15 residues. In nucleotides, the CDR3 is TGCAGTGCTAGAGATACTTCGGGTTGGGGTCAGCCCCAGCATTTT. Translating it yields CSARDTSGWGQPQHF.

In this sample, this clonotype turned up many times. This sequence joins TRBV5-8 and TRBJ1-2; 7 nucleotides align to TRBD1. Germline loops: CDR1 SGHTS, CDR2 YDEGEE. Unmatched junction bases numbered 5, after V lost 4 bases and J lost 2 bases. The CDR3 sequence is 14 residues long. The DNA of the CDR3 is TGTGCCAGCAGCGTTACAGGGGACAACTATGGCTACACCTTC. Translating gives CASSVTGDNYGYTF.

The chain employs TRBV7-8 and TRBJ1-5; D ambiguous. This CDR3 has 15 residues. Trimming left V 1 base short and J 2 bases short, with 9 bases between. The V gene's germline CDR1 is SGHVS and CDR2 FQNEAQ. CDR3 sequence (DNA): TGTGCCAGCAGCTTAGGGGTAGTGGGCAATCAGCCCCAGCATTTT. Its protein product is CASSLGVVGNQPQHF.

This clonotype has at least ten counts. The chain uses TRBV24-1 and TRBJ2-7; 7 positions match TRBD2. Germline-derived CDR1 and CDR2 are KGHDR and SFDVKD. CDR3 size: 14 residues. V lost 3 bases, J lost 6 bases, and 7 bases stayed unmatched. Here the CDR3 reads CATSDRGSIGEQYF. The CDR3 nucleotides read TGTGCCACCAGTGATCGCGGGAGCATAGGCGAGCAGTACTTC.

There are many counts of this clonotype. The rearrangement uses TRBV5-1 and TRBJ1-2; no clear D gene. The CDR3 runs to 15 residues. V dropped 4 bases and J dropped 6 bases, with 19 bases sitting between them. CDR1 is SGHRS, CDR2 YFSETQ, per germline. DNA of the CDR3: TGCGCCAGCAGCACGGACTTTCCCCGAAGGGATGGCTACACCTTC. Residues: CASSTDFPRRDGYTF.

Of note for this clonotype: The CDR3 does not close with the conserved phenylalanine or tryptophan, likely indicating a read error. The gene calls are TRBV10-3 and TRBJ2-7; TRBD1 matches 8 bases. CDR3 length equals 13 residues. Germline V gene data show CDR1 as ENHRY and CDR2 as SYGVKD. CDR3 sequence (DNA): TGTGCCAGCAGTTACTTCGGGACAGGCGGGCAGTACCTC. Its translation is CASSYFGTGGQYL.

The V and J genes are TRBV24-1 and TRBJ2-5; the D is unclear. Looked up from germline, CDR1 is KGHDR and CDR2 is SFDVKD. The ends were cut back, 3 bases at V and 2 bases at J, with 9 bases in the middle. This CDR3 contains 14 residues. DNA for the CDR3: TGTGCCACCAGTGATCGACGTACACAAGAGACCCAGTACTTC. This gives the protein CATSDRRTQETQYF.

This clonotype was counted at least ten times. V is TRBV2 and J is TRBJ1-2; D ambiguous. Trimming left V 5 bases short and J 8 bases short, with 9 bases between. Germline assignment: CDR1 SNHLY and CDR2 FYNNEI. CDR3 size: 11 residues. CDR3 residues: CASSPSAGYTF. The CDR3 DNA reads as TGTGCCAGCAGTCCCTCCGCGGGCTACACCTTC.

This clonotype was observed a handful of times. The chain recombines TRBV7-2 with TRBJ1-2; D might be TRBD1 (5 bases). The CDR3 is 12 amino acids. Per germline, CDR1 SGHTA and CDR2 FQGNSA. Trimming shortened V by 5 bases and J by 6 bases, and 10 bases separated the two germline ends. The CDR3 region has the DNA TGTGCCAGCAGCGCACGGGGGGATGGCTACACCTTC. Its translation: CASSARGDGYTF.

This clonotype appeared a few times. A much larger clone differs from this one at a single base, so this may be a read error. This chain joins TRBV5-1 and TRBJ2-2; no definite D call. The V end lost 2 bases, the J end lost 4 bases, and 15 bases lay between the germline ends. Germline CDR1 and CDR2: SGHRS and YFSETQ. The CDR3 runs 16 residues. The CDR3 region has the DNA TGCGCCAGCAGCTTTGGCGGTCGTGTGCTCACCGGGGAGCTGTTTTTT. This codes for CASSFGGRVLTGELFF. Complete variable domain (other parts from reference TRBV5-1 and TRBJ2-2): KAGVTQTPRYLIKTRGQQVTLSCSPISGHRSVSWYQQTPGQGLQFLFEYFSETQRNKGNFPGRFSGRQFSNSRSEMNVSTLELGDSALYLCASSFGGRVLTGELFFGEGSRLTVL.

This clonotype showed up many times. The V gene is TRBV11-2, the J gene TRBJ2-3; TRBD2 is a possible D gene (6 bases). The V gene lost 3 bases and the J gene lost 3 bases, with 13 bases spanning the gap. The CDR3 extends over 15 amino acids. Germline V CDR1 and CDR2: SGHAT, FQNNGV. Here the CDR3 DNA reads TGTGCCAGCAGCTTCGCCCAGGGAGGAACAGATACGCAGTATTTT. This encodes CASSFAQGGTDTQYF.

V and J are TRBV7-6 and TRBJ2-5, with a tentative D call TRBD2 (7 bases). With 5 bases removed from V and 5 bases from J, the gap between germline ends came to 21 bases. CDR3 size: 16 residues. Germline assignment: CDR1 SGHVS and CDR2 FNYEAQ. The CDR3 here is CASSPRGGVVRETQYF. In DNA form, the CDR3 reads TGTGCCAGCAGCCCCAGGGGAGGGGTGGTCAGGGAGACCCAGTACTTC.

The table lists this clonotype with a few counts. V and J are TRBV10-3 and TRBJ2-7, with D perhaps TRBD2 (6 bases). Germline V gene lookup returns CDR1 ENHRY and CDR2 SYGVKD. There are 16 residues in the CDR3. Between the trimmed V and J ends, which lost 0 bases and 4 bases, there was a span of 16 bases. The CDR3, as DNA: TGTGCCATCAGTGAGTCAACCTGGGGGGATATATACGAGCAGTACTTC. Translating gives CAISESTWGDIYEQYF.

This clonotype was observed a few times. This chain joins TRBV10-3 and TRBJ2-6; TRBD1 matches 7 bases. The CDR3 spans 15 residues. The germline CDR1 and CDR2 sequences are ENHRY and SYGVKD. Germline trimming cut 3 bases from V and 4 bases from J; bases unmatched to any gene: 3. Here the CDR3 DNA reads TGTGCCATCAGTGAACCGGGACAGGGGGCCAACGTCCTGACTTTC. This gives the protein CAISEPGQGANVLTF.

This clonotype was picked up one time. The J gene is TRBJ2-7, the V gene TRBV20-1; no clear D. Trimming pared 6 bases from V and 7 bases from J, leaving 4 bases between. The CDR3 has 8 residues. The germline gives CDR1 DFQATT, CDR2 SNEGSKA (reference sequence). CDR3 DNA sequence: TGCAGTGCGTGGGAGCAGTACTTC. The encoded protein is CSAWEQYF.

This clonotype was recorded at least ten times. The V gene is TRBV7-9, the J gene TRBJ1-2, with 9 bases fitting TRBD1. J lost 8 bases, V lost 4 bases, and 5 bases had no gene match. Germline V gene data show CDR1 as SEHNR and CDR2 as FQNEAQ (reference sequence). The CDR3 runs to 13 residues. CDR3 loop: CASSWRTGEGYTF. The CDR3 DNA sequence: TGTGCCAGCAGCTGGAGGACAGGGGAGGGCTACACCTTC. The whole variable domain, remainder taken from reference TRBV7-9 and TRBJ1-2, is DTGVSQNPRHKITKRGQNVTFRCDPISEHNRLYWYRQTLGQGPEFLTYFQNEAQLEKSRLLSDRFSAERPKGSFSTLEIQRTEQGDSAMYLCASSWRTGEGYTFGSGTRLTVV.

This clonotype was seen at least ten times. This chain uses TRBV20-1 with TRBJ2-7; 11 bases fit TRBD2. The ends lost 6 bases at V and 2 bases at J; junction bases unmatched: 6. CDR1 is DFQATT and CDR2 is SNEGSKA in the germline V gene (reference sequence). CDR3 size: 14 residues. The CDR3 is CSAQAGLAAYEQYF. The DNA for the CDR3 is TGCAGTGCCCAAGCGGGACTAGCGGCCTACGAGCAGTACTTC.

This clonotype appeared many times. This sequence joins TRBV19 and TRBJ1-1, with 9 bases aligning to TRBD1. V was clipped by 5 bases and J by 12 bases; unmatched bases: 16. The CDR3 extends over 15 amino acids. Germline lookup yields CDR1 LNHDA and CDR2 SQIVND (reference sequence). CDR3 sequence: CASSPFSQGARRTFF. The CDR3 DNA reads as TGTGCCAGTAGTCCCTTTTCACAGGGGGCGCGGAGAACTTTCTTT.